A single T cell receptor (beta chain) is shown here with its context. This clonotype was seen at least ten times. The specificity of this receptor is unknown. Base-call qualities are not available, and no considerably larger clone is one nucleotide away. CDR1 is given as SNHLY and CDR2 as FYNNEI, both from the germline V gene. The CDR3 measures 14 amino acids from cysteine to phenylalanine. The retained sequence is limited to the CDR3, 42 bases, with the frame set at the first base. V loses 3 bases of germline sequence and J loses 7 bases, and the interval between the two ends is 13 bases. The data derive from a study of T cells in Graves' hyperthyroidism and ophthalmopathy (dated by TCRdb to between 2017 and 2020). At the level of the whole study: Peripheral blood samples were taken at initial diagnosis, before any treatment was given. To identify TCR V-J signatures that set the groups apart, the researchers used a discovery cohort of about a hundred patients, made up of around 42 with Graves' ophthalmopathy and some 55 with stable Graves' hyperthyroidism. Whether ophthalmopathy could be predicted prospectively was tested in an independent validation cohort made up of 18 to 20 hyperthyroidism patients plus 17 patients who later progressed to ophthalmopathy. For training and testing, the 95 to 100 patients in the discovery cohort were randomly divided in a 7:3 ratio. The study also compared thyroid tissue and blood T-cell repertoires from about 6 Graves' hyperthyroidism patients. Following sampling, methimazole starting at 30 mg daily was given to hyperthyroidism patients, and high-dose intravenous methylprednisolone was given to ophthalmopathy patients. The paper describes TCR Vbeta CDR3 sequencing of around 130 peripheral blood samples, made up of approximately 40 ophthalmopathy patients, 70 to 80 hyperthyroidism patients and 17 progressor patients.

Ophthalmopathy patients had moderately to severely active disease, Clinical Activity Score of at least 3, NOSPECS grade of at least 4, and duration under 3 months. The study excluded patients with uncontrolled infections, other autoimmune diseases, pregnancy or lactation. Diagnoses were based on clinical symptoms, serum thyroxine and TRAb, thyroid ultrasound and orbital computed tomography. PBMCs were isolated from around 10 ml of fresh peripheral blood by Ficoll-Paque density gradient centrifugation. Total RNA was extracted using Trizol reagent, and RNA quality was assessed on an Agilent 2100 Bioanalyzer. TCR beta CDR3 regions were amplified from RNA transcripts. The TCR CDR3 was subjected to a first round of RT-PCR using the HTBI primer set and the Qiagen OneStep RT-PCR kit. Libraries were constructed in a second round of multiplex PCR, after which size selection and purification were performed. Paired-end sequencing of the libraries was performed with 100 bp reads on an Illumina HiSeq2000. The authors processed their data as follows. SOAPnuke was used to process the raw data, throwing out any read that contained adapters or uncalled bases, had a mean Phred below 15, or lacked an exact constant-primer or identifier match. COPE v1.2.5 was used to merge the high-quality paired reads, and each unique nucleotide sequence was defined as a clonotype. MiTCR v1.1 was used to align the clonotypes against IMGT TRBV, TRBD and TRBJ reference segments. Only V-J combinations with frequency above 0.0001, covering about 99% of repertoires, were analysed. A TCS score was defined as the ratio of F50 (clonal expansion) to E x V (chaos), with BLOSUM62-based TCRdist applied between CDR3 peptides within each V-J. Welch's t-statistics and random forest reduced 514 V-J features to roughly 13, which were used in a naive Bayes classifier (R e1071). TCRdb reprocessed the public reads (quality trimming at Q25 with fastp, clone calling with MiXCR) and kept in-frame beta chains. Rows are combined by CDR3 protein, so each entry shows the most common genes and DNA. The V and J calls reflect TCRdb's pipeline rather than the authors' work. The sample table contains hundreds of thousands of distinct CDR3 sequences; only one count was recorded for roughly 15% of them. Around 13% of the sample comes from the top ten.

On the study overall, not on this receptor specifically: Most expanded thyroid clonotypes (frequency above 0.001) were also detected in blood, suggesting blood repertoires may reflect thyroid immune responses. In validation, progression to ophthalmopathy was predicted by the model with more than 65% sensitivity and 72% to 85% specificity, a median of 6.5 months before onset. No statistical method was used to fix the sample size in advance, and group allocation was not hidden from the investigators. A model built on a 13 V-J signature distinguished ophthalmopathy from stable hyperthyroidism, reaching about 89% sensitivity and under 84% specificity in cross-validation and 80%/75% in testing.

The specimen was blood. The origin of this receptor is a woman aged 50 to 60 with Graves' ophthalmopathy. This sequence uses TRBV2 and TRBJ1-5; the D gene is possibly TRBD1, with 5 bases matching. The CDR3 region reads CASSDGGVGQPQHF. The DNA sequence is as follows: TGTGCCAGCAGTGATGGGGGGGTGGGACAGCCCCAGCATTTT.